The clone carrying this T cell receptor beta chain has ten or more counts. Its cognate antigen is unknown. The sample comes from a study of human T cells and chemical hapten exposure. Germline CDR1 SQVTM, CDR2 ANQGSEA. V lost 6 bases, J lost 0 bases, and 16 bases lay in between. This CDR3 is 15 amino acids long. Study outcomes and limitations: TCRs exceeding a frequency of 1 in 1000 stayed unchanged under DPC sensitization. Expanded TCR sets contained significantly more large CDR3 similarity clusters than controls.

Stated time point: patch test 1, 2 weeks after DPC sensitization. Treatment: therapeutic diphenylcyclopropenone sensitization with weekly scalp DPC. Total RNA extraction was carried out from unfractionated whole blood. Under the authors' procedure: The number of TCRs in each sample had a median of approximately 90,000 and spanned about 23,224 to 690,600. TCRdb re-analysed the RACE reads in MiXCR, keeping a single row per CDR3 protein. The V and J calls reflect TCRdb's pipeline rather than the authors' work. The table lists around 52,000 distinct CDR3 sequences, about 9.6% of them singletons, with 13% in the top ten.

This TCR was sampled from a woman in her thirties or forties with alopecia areata. Some clones in this sample may be carry-over from other donors' samples. The chain is built from TRBV29-1 and TRBJ2-3; weak D call: TRBD2 (5 bases). The source was whole blood, collected in connection with sensitization to the hapten diphenylcyclopropenone (DPC). The CDR3 coding sequence is TGCAGCGTAGAACCCTTAGCGATAAGCACAGATACGCAGTATTTT. Protein sequence: CSVEPLAISTDTQYF.